This T cell receptor (beta chain) stems from a study of shared clonotypes between healthy human individuals. Germline V lookup: CDR1 SGHTA, CDR2 FQGNSA. The CDR3 totals 17 residues. V lost 1 base, J lost 12 bases, and 20 bases stayed unmatched. Some clones are missing from TCRdb's copy, which holds only in-frame ones; the method was immunoSEQ multiplex PCR. The data hold some 1,400,000 clones, with roughly 96% observed a single time. The chain uses TRBV7-2 and TRBJ2-7; TRBD1 matches 8 bases. The sequenced sample was naive CD4+ T cells sorted from blood. Regarding subset: CD45RA+ positively selected. This TCR derives from a man aged 25 to 45 in good health. The CDR3 DNA reads as TGTGCCAGCAGCTTAGATGGACAGGGTAGTAGCCTTACGAGCAGGTACTTC. This codes for CASSLDGQGSSLTSRYF.